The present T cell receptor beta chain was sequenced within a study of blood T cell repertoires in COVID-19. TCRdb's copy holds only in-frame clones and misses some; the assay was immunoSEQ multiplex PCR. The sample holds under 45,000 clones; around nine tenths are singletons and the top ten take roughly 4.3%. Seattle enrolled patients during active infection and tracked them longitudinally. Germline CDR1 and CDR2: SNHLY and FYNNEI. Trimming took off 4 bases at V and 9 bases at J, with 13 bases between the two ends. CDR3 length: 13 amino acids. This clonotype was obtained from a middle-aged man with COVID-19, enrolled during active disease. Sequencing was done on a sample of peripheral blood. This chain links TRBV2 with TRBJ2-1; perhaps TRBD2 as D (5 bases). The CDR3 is CASSGTTRGEQFF. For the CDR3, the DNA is TGTGCCAGCAGTGGGACCACACGGGGTGAGCAGTTCTTC.